Below, 20 T cell receptor beta chains from the same sample are listed, as sequenced in a study of cytomegalovirus exposure and HLA in healthy donors. Amplification used 60 Vbeta primers and 13 Jbeta primers. Repertoires were generated with immunoSEQ multiplex PCR, while TCRdb's copy carries only in-frame clones and drops some. In the table there are 250,000 to 350,000 clones, roughly 85% of which are singletons. The sequenced sample consisted of PBMCs. The receptors here all came from a man aged 40-49 years in good health and CMV-seropositive.

This rearrangement joins TRBV7-6 to TRBJ2-2, with 11 bases that match TRBD2. The ends lost 7 bases at V and 7 bases at J; junction bases unmatched: 11. Germline V CDR1 and CDR2: SGHVS, FNYEAQ. The CDR3 runs to 16 residues. The CDR3 here is CASTQRASGRFGELFF. CDR3 nucleotide sequence: TGTGCCAGCACCCAGCGGGCTAGCGGGAGGTTCGGGGAGCTGTTTTTT.

The chain links TRBV7-9 to TRBJ1-2; a possible D gene is TRBD1 (5 bases). CDR3 length: 14 residues. In germline, CDR1 is SEHNR, CDR2 FQNEAQ (reference sequence). With 5 bases removed from V and 5 bases from J, the gap between germline ends came to 15 bases. CDR3 in DNA: TGTGCCAGCAGCCCCCCCGGGAGGGGATATGGCTACACCTTC. Translating it yields CASSPPGRGYGYTF.

The genes are TRBV5-6 and TRBJ2-5; possible D gene TRBD2, 5 bases. CDR1 SGHDT and CDR2 YYEEEE come from the germline V gene. The CDR3 totals 13 residues. Trimming pared 4 bases from V and 4 bases from J, leaving 11 bases between. In nucleotides, the CDR3 is TGTGCCAGCAGCCGGACTTGGGGAGAGACCCAGTACTTC. This sequence encodes CASSRTWGETQYF.

The chain joins TRBV18 to TRBJ2-2; tentative D call: TRBD1 (5 bases). V gave up 3 bases and J gave up 7 bases, with 9 bases separating them. The CDR3 is made up of 13 amino acids. Germline V CDR1 and CDR2: KGHSH, LQKENI. The CDR3 coding sequence is TGTGCCAGCTCACCTTTGGGGCTCGGGGAGCTGTTTTTT. Its translation: CASSPLGLGELFF.

V gene TRBV7-6 combines with J gene TRBJ2-3; 10 bases agree with TRBD2. The V gene end was trimmed by 0 bases and the J gene end by 2 bases; junction bases not matched to a gene: 5. CDR3 length: 17 amino acids. Germline CDR1 and CDR2: SGHVS and FNYEAQ. CDR3 DNA: TGTGCCAGCAGCTTAGCGATCACTAGCGGGAACACAGATACGCAGTATTTT. Its translation: CASSLAITSGNTDTQYF.

Worth noting for this clone: The same CDR3 arises from other DNA sequences in this sample as well. The chain couples TRBV4-1 to TRBJ2-5, with a tentative D call TRBD2 (5 bases). The tail of the sequence fits TRBJ2-7 better, so the J call may be wrong. CDR1 is MGHRA and CDR2 is YSYEKL in the germline V gene. The CDR3 runs 15 residues. The chain's CDR3 is CASSQDGGRPYEQYF. The CDR3 nucleotides are TGCGCCAGCAGCCAAGACGGAGGTCGGCCCTACGAGCAGTACTTC.

The V and J genes are TRBV27 and TRBJ2-5; D gene ambiguous. The V end lost 6 bases, the J end lost 1 base, and 12 bases lay between the germline ends. The germline CDR1 and CDR2 sequences are MNHEY and SMNVEV (reference sequence). The CDR3 is made up of 14 amino acids. The CDR3 region is CASSPLVSQETQYF. The CDR3 DNA sequence: TGTGCCAGCAGCCCCCTGGTGAGCCAAGAGACCCAGTACTTC.

The rearrangement joins TRBV4-3 to TRBJ2-7; 10 positions agree with TRBD2. The length of the CDR3 is 15 residues. J was trimmed by 0 bases and V by 5 bases; bases with no gene match: 4. Germline assignment: CDR1 LGHNA and CDR2 YSLEER. In DNA, the CDR3 is TGCGCCAGCAGCTTACAGCGGGAGGGCTCCTACGAGCAGTACTTC. Protein sequence: CASSLQREGSYEQYF.

V and J are TRBV5-1 and TRBJ2-1; TRBD1 aligns across 10 bases. Trimming at V came to 5 bases and at J to 3 bases, leaving 5 bases not matched to a gene. The CDR3 extends over 15 amino acids. Germline lookup yields CDR1 SGHRS and CDR2 YFSETQ. In DNA form, the CDR3 reads TGCGCCAGCAGTGTCCGGGACAGGGGCTACAATGAGCAGTTCTTC. It codes for CASSVRDRGYNEQFF.

The chain employs TRBV28 and TRBJ2-7; 9 bases match TRBD2. The CDR3 consists of 15 residues. CDR1 and CDR2 from the germline V gene are MDHEN and SYDVKM. After removal of 5 bases from V and 5 bases from J, the junction contained 10 bases not matched to a gene. CDR3 residues: CASSPREAGGHEQYF. The CDR3 region has the DNA TGTGCCAGCAGTCCCCGAGAAGCGGGAGGACACGAGCAGTACTTC.

This sequence joins TRBV5-5 and TRBJ2-3, with 9 bases that match TRBD1. This CDR3 is 14 amino acids long. V dropped 2 bases and J dropped 6; count of bases not matched to a gene: 4. CDR1 and CDR2 from the germline V gene are SGHKS and YYEKEE (reference sequence). CDR3 residues: CASSLGTGFDTQYF. CDR3 DNA sequence: TGTGCCAGCAGCTTAGGGACAGGGTTTGATACGCAGTATTTT.

The chain joins TRBV18 to TRBJ1-2; 7 nucleotides match TRBD1. Germline V lookup: CDR1 KGHSH, CDR2 LQKENI. The CDR3 contains 16 residues. V lost 5 bases and J lost 7; bases outside the gene matches: 16. CDR3 residues: CASSVRDSFPEGGYTF. The DNA of the CDR3 is TGTGCCAGCTCAGTCCGGGACAGCTTTCCGGAGGGTGGCTACACCTTC.

The chain carries TRBV5-4 and TRBJ2-1; D is uncertain. Trimming took 2 bases from V and 3 from J, leaving 12 bases between them. This CDR3 has 15 amino acids. The V gene's germline CDR1 is SGHNT and CDR2 YYREEE (reference sequence). The CDR3 here is CASSFEKNSYNEQFF. Here the CDR3 DNA reads TGTGCCAGCAGCTTTGAAAAAAACAGCTACAATGAGCAGTTCTTC.

The chain recombines TRBV11-2 with TRBJ2-5, with 12 bases fitting TRBD2. Germline-derived CDR1 and CDR2 are SGHAT and FQNNGV. The CDR3 runs 17 residues. V shed 5 bases, J shed 0 bases, and the junction held 7 bases outside the gene matches. CDR3 loop: CASSKTSGSRYQETQYF. CDR3 DNA sequence: TGTGCCAGCAGCAAGACTAGCGGGAGCCGGTACCAAGAGACCCAGTACTTC.

The V and J genes are TRBV5-6 and TRBJ2-7; 10 positions agree with TRBD2. This CDR3 comprises 16 residues. Losses at the gene ends were 3 bases for V and 7 bases for J; bases not matched to a gene: 13. The germline gives CDR1 SGHDT, CDR2 YYEEEE. The DNA of the CDR3 is TGTGCCAGCAGCTGGGCGAGTGGACTAGCGGCGAGTGAGCAGTACTTC. Translated: CASSWASGLAASEQYF.

The J gene is TRBJ2-3, the V gene TRBV27, with unresolved D. The CDR3 consists of 15 residues. Germline V gene data show CDR1 as MNHEY and CDR2 as SMNVEV (reference sequence). The V and J ends lost 6 bases and 2 bases respectively, with 15 bases between them. The chain's CDR3 is CASSYLGGSTDTQYF. The CDR3 coding sequence is TGTGCCAGCAGCTACCTAGGTGGTTCCACAGATACGCAGTATTTT.

V usage is TRBV28 and J usage is TRBJ2-3, with TRBD2 identical over 15 bases. CDR1 and CDR2 from the germline V gene are MDHEN and SYDVKM. CDR3 length equals 19 residues. Losses at the gene ends were 0 bases for V and 0 bases for J; bases not matched to a gene: 4. The CDR3: CASSLWGTSGGRSTDTQYF. The CDR3 DNA follows: TGTGCCAGCAGTTTATGGGGGACTAGCGGGGGGCGAAGCACAGATACGCAGTATTTT.

V gene TRBV19 combines with J gene TRBJ1-3; D is perhaps TRBD1 (6 bases). The V end was cut by 4 bases, the J end by 0 bases, with 10 bases between. This CDR3 has 15 amino acids. Germline CDR1 is LNHDA and CDR2 is SQIVND (reference sequence). The CDR3 sequence: CASSRQASSGNTIYF. CDR3 nucleotides: TGTGCCAGTAGTAGACAGGCTAGCTCTGGAAACACCATATATTTT.

The chain couples TRBV7-8 to TRBJ2-5; D possibly corresponds to TRBD2 (5 bases). The CDR3 totals 17 residues. With 6 bases removed from V and 0 bases from J, the gap between germline ends came to 20 bases. CDR1 and CDR2 (germline): SGHVS, FQNEAQ. The CDR3 loop is CASRSRSPGRDQETQYF. CDR3 coding DNA: TGTGCCAGCAGATCCAGGTCCCCGGGAAGGGACCAAGAGACCCAGTACTTC.

The chain employs TRBV5-1 and TRBJ2-7; 7 bases are a match to TRBD2. There are 14 residues in the CDR3. Germline values: CDR1 SGHRS, CDR2 YFSETQ. J gave up 4 bases and V 5 bases, and 9 bases lay outside the gene matches. CDR3: CASRAGVYGYEQYF. The CDR3 region has the DNA TGCGCCAGCAGGGCGGGGGTGTACGGGTACGAGCAGTACTTC.